Listed here are 20 T cell receptor beta chains from one sample, sequenced in a study of blood T cell repertoires in COVID-19. Repertoires were generated with immunoSEQ multiplex PCR, while TCRdb's copy carries only in-frame clones and drops some. The data contain tens of thousands of clones, roughly 90% of them singletons. Input material: peripheral blood. The receptors come from a man between 65 and 80 years old with active or convalescent COVID-19.

The CDR3 region is CASSSGAYEQYF. The CDR3 region has the DNA TGTGCCAGCAGTTCCGGGGCCTACGAGCAGTACTTC. The chain employs TRBV6-5 and TRBJ2-7; D is possibly TRBD2 (5 bases). The V gene lost 4 bases and the J gene lost 2 bases, with 6 bases spanning the gap. The CDR3 consists of 12 residues. CDR1 MNHEY and CDR2 SVGAGI come from the germline V gene.

V usage is TRBV6-4 and J usage is TRBJ2-3, with unresolved D. V dropped 5 bases and J dropped 2 bases, with 14 bases sitting between them. Per the germline V gene, CDR1 is MRHNA and CDR2 is SNTAGT. The CDR3 spans 15 residues. The CDR3 is CASSRQFSSTDTQYF. The CDR3 DNA reads as TGTGCCAGCAGTCGCCAGTTTTCCTCCACAGATACGCAGTATTTT.

The genes are TRBV19 and TRBJ1-2; TRBD1 might be the D (6 bases). Germline V lookup: CDR1 LNHDA, CDR2 SQIVND (reference sequence). There are 14 residues in the CDR3. The V and J ends lost 5 bases and 7 bases respectively, with 17 bases between them. The CDR3 DNA is TGTGCCAGTAGTCCACAGGGAAGCCTATTTGGCTACACCTTC. Translated: CASSPQGSLFGYTF.

This clone was counted only a few times. The CDR3 region has the DNA TGTGCCAGTAGGCCATCTAGCGGGGGGACCGAGACCCAGTACTTC. Encoded protein: CASRPSSGGTETQYF. This chain connects TRBV19 to TRBJ2-5; the match to TRBD2 covers 11 bases. Trimming removed 6 bases from V and 5 bases from J; junction bases left unmatched: 8. From germline, CDR1 is LNHDA and CDR2 SQIVND (reference sequence). The CDR3 is 15 residues long.

This clone has a single count. The chain carries TRBV6-5 and TRBJ2-7; TRBD1 is a possible D gene (5 bases). V lost 4 bases and J lost 3, with 16 bases in between. The CDR3 runs to 15 residues. Germline assignment: CDR1 MNHEY and CDR2 SVGAGI. CDR3 in DNA: TGTGCCAGCAGTTCCGAGCAGGGCCTCTTCTACGAGCAGTACTTC. Translated: CASSSEQGLFYEQYF.

The genes are TRBV6-5 and TRBJ1-4; D is perhaps TRBD1 (6 bases). CDR3 size: 13 residues. V dropped 5 bases and J dropped 4 bases, with 8 bases sitting between them. The germline V gene has CDR1 MNHEY and CDR2 SVGAGI. The CDR3 protein is CASSRGINEKLFF. In nucleotides, the CDR3 is TGTGCCAGCAGTAGGGGGATTAATGAAAAACTGTTTTTT.

The rearrangement links TRBV30 to TRBJ1-4; no definite D call. This CDR3 has 15 residues. CDR1 and CDR2 (germline): GTSNPN, SVGIG (reference sequence). The V end lost 0 bases, the J end lost 5 bases, and 13 bases lay between the germline ends. Here the CDR3 reads CAWSVLRGINEKLFF. CDR3 sequence (DNA): TGTGCCTGGAGTGTACTACGGGGAATAAATGAAAAACTGTTTTTT.

The chain couples TRBV19 to TRBJ2-7; tentative D call: TRBD2 (6 bases). Deletions cut 4 bases from V and 6 bases from J, with 16 bases between. This CDR3 has 14 residues. Germline loops: CDR1 LNHDA, CDR2 SQIVND (reference sequence). The CDR3 is CASSSSGSGLEQYF. The DNA of the CDR3 is TGTGCCAGTAGTAGCTCGGGTTCGGGACTCGAGCAGTACTTC.

The chain links TRBV19 to TRBJ2-1, with 14 bases fitting TRBD2. Germline V lookup: CDR1 LNHDA, CDR2 SQIVND (reference sequence). CDR3 size: 16 residues. Germline trimming cut 5 bases from V and 3 bases from J; bases unmatched to any gene: 3. This CDR3 is CASSSGTSGGYNEQFF. The CDR3 bases are TGTGCCAGTAGTTCCGGGACTAGCGGGGGCTACAATGAGCAGTTCTTC.

The chain recombines TRBV6-2 or TRBV6-3 with TRBJ1-2; D is unresolved. In germline, CDR1 is MNHEY, CDR2 SVGEGT. Trimming took off 2 bases at V and 8 bases at J, with 9 bases between the two ends. The CDR3 covers 12 residues. In DNA form, the CDR3 reads TGTGCCAGCAGTTACGCGGCGCAGGGCTACACCTTC. Encoded protein: CASSYAAQGYTF.

The chain combines TRBV6-2 or TRBV6-3 with TRBJ1-2; 7 bases fit TRBD1. This CDR3 contains 14 residues. Trimming took 2 bases from V and 4 from J; bases not matched to a gene: 4. Germline-derived CDR1 and CDR2 are MNHEY and SVGEGT. CDR3 sequence reads: CASSYRTGLYGYTF. Here the CDR3 DNA reads TGTGCCAGCAGTTACAGGACAGGTCTCTATGGCTACACCTTC.

This clone was picked up a small number of times. The chain carries TRBV9 and TRBJ2-3; D uncertain. The CDR3 contains 16 residues. Germline-derived CDR1 and CDR2 are SGDLS and YYNGEE. Trimming stripped 4 bases from V and 7 bases from J, with 22 bases between. The CDR3 DNA is TGTGCCAGCAGCCCCGCCGGTGTGTTCTCTGCGAATACGCAGTATTTT. Amino acids: CASSPAGVFSANTQYF. Full variable domain (rest looked up from reference TRBV9 and TRBJ2-3): DSGVTQTPKHLITATGQRVTLRCSPRSGDLSVYWYQQSLDQGLQFLIQYYNGEERAKGNILERFSAQQFPDLHSELNLSSLELGDSALYFCASSPAGVFSANTQYFGPGTRLTVL.

The rearrangement joins TRBV5-1 to TRBJ2-1; the match to TRBD2 covers 7 bases. Germline V gives CDR1 SGHRS, CDR2 YFSETQ. The J segment lost 7 bases and the V segment lost 1 base, leaving 8 bases of the junction unmatched. CDR3 length: 15 residues. The chain's CDR3 is CASSLFSSGENEQFF. Here the CDR3 DNA reads TGCGCCAGCAGCTTGTTTTCCAGCGGGGAAAATGAGCAGTTCTTC. The full variable domain, rest sourced from reference TRBV5-1 and TRBJ2-1, is KAGVTQTPRYLIKTRGQQVTLSCSPISGHRSVSWYQQTPGQGLQFLFEYFSETQRNKGNFPGRFSGRQFSNSRSEMNVSTLELGDSALYLCASSLFSSGENEQFFGPGTRLTVL.

The CDR3 DNA reads TGTGCCAGCAGCCCGATATGGACAGGGGAGTATGGCTACACCTTC. Its translation: CASSPIWTGEYGYTF. This rearrangement joins TRBV3-1 (or the pseudogene TRBV3-2) to TRBJ1-2; TRBD1 matches at 9 bases. Germline V gives CDR1 LGHDT, CDR2 YNNKEL (reference sequence). CDR3 length: 15 amino acids. The J segment lost 5 bases and the V segment lost 4 bases, leaving 8 bases of the junction unmatched.

This chain connects TRBV7-3 to TRBJ2-1; D might be TRBD2 (7 bases). Trimming shortened V by 5 bases and J by 4 bases, and 18 bases separated the two germline ends. The CDR3 consists of 16 residues. Germline CDR1 and CDR2: SGHTA and FQGTGA. Written as DNA, the CDR3 is TGTGCCAGCAGCCCCAAAGGGGGGGCGCCTTACAATGAGCAGTTCTTC. Amino acids: CASSPKGGAPYNEQFF.

The chain links TRBV18 to TRBJ2-7; 7 bases fit TRBD1. The CDR3 runs to 12 residues. The germline CDR1 and CDR2 sequences are KGHSH and LQKENI. V trimming: 3 bases; J trimming: 7 bases; junction bases outside the gene matches: 3. The CDR3 coding sequence is TGTGCCAGCTCACCGGGGACAGTTGAGCAGTACTTC. Translation gives CASSPGTVEQYF.

The rearrangement uses TRBV6-1 and TRBJ2-3, with 8 bases identical to TRBD1. The CDR3 covers 19 residues. From germline, CDR1 is MNHNS and CDR2 SASEGT. With V trimmed by 4 bases and J by 5 bases, 20 bases remained unmatched. DNA of the CDR3: TGTGCCAGCAGTGCCTTTCGGTTCGGACAGGGTGTTTTTGGAGATACGCAGTATTTT. Translation gives CASSAFRFGQGVFGDTQYF.

The rearrangement links TRBV11-2 to TRBJ2-1; 8 bases agree with TRBD2. The V segment lost 0 bases and the J segment 9 bases; nucleotides outside the gene matches: 7. The CDR3 loop spans 15 amino acids. The V gene's germline CDR1 is SGHAT and CDR2 FQNNGV. The CDR3 spells CASSLESGGPPEQFF. DNA of the CDR3: TGTGCCAGCAGCTTAGAGAGCGGGGGTCCCCCTGAGCAGTTCTTC.

The chain links TRBV3-1 (or the pseudogene TRBV3-2) to TRBJ2-3; D is perhaps TRBD2 (6 bases). Trimming stripped 6 bases from V and 5 bases from J, with 12 bases between. Germline V gene sequence: CDR1 LGHDT, CDR2 YNNKEL (reference sequence). This CDR3 spans 13 amino acids. This CDR3 is CASSLSGEDTQYF. CDR3 nucleotides: TGTGCCAGCAGTCTGTCGGGGGAAGATACGCAGTATTTT.

The CDR3 here is CASSPRDRVGYTF. DNA for the CDR3: TGTGCCAGCAGCCCTAGGGACAGGGTCGGCTACACCTTC. The chain joins TRBV9 to TRBJ1-2, with TRBD1 identical over 9 bases. There are 13 residues in the CDR3. Germline trimming cut 4 bases from V and 8 bases from J; bases unmatched to any gene: 6. Looked up from germline, CDR1 is SGDLS and CDR2 is YYNGEE.